This T cell receptor (beta chain) derives from a study of blood T cell repertoires in COVID-19 (dated by TCRdb to the early 2020s). Some background on the complete study: Collaborator samples came from the United States, Italy and Spain and covered acute and convalescent phases of COVID-19. Where HLA class I and class II types were available, the types were taken from metadata supplied by the sample provider, not from assay-based typing. Samples were obtained from the ongoing ImmuneRACE study (first 160 participants) and from over 1,000 subjects provided by 6 global collaborators. The dataset comprised deeply sampled blood TCRbeta repertoires from subjects exposed to, actively infected with, or recovered from COVID-19. The material from the prospective study consisted of cDNA or gDNA derived from T cells, B-cell-depleted T cells, or PBMCs. The repertoires were made available in a free public database intended to serve as a resource for research on the immune response to SARS-CoV-2. A de-identified subject ID, COVID-19 status, age in years and sex were almost always included in the sample metadata. Summary of the overall study and its limitations: How much clinical and demographic metadata was included differed by source and by participant, and the metadata was provided uncurated.

On this clone: What antigen it recognizes has not been identified. No qualities accompany the bases; no much larger clone lies one base away.

The CDR3 holds 15 amino acids from the cysteine to the phenylalanine. The retained sequence is limited to the CDR3, 45 bases, with the frame set at the first base. V trim: 4 bases; J trim: 7 bases; unmatched bases: 8. Via the germline V gene, CDR1 is KGHDR and CDR2 SFDVKD. The collaborating institutions used their own protocols to collect whole blood in K2EDTA tubes. Collaborator samples were shipped for TCRbeta analysis as frozen whole blood, isolated PBMCs, or DNA extracted from either sample type. TCRbeta CDR3 regions were amplified from genomic DNA by means of the immunoSEQ Assay, a bias-controlled multiplex PCR. On the authors' methods: Nucleated cell counts per sample were estimated from amplification of reference gene primers within the assay. To quantify the absolute abundance of each unique TCRbeta CDR3 rearrangement, sequence reads were collapsed and filtered. For each sample, productive Simpson clonality was calculated by taking the square root of Simpson's diversity index across productive rearrangements. Imported from immuneACCESS, the table was reduced by TCRdb to in-frame sequences with V and J called. These copies leave out some clones; in studies compared against another copy, an unresolved V gene accounts for under half, and the cause of the remainder is not known. V and J calls and clone size are copied from that table; D and trimming were computed from the DNA. This sample comprises tens of thousands of clones, about 85% of them detected only once. Of the sample, about 10% falls within the top ten clones.

The receptor comes from a human donor in a cohort sampled during active COVID-19. The specimen sequenced was peripheral blood. The rearrangement joined TRBV24-1 to TRBJ2-1, and 8 junctional nucleotides match TRBD1. The DNA is TGTGCCACCAGTGACCCTAGGACAGGGTCAAATGAGCAGTTCTTC. Translated, it reads CATSDPRTGSNEQFF.